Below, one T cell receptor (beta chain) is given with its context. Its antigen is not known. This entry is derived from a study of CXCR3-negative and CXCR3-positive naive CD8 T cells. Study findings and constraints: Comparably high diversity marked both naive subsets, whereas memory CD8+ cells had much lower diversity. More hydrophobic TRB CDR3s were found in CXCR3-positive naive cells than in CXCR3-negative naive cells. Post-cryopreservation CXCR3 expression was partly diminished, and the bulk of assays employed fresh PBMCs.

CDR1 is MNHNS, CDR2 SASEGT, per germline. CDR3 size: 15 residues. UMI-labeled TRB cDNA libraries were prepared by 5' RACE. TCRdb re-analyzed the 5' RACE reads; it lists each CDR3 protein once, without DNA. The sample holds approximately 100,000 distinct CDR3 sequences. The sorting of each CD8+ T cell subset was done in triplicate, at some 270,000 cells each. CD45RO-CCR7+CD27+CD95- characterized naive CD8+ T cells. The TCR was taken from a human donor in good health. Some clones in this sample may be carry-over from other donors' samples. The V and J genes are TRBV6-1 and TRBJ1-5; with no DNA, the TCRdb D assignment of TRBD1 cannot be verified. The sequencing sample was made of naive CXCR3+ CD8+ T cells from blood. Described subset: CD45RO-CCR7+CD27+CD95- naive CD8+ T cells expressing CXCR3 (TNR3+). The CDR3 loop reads CASSPAPDMSQPQHF.